This entry features one T cell receptor (beta chain) sequence. The data are from a study of T cell changes during pregnancy in multiple sclerosis. Sequencing was performed with immunoSEQ multiplex PCR; in TCRdb, only in-frame clones are kept and a portion is missing. This table has 40,000 to 55,000 clones, roughly nine tenths appearing once. Germline V gene lookup returns CDR1 SGDLS and CDR2 YYNGEE. The ends were cut back, 0 bases at V and 5 bases at J, with 8 bases in the middle. The CDR3 is made up of 13 amino acids. This TCR derives from a female donor with multiple sclerosis, enrolled in a pregnancy study. The chain recombines TRBV9 with TRBJ2-5; D is unresolved. The sequences come from CD8+ T cells from peripheral blood mononuclear cells, collected in the second trimester of pregnancy. The CDR3 DNA reads TGTGCCAGCAGCGTAGAAGACTGGGAGACCCAGTACTTC. Encoded protein: CASSVEDWETQYF.